The 30 T cell receptor beta chains presented below share a single source sample, sequenced in a study of T cell clonality in common variable immunodeficiency. The protocol was immunoSEQ multiplex PCR, while the TCRdb copy is restricted to in-frame clones and leaves out a portion. The sample is made up of approximately 51,000 clones, none counted only once. Sequenced: peripheral blood mononuclear cells. These receptors all stem from a person between 18 and 75 years old in good health.

This clone has a count of ten or more. The CDR3 end is not reached by the read, which stops 3 residues before it; the germline J gene fills it in. V is TRBV19 and J is TRBJ1-6; D unresolved. CDR1 is LNHDA, CDR2 SQIVND, per germline (reference sequence). CDR3 length equals 14 residues. V shed 6 bases and J shed 7 bases, with 13 bases lying between them. This CDR3 is CASRRPLDNSPLHF. The CDR3 bases that were read are TGTGCCAGTAGACGACCCCTAGACAATTCACCC.

This clone was observed a few times. The observed sequence ends 3 residues before the CDR3 terminus, with the missing tail filled in from the germline J gene. The genes are TRBV11-1 and TRBJ2-7; the D gene is possibly TRBD1 (6 bases). Between the trimmed V and J ends, which lost 5 bases and 3 bases, there was a span of 14 bases. Germline V lookup: CDR1 SGHAT, CDR2 FQDESV (reference sequence). This CDR3 is built from 14 residues. CDR3 DNA, as far as it was read: TGTGCCAGCAGCCTACAGGGTACCATCTACGAG. It specifies CASSLQGTIYE. The CDR3 as a whole reads CASSLQGTIYEQYF.

This clone showed up many times. The read halts 3 residues ahead of the CDR3 end, with the missing end drawn from the germline J gene. V and J are TRBV6-2 or TRBV6-3 and TRBJ1-2, with a tentative D call TRBD1 (5 bases). CDR1 and CDR2 from the germline V gene are MNHEY and SVGEGT. The V end was cut by 6 bases, the J end by 5 bases, with 22 bases between. The CDR3 is 16 residues long. CDR3 in amino acids: CASSSARLIEGYGYTF. The part of the CDR3 DNA that was read is TGTGCCAGCAGCTCCGCCAGGTTAATCGAGGGGTATGGC.

This clone was counted many times. The read falls 3 residues short of the CDR3 end, and the missing part is taken from the germline J gene. The chain is built from TRBV10-3 and TRBJ2-3; 9 nucleotides line up with TRBD2. The CDR3 contains 16 residues. The germline gives CDR1 ENHRY, CDR2 SYGVKD. CDR3 in amino acids: CAISDWLAGAPGTQYF. The sequenced part of the CDR3 DNA is TGTGCCATCAGTGATTGGTTAGCGGGGGCACCCGGGACG.

This clone was detected ten times or more. The CDR3 end is not reached by the read, which stops 3 residues before it; the germline J gene fills it in. This chain joins TRBV6-2 or TRBV6-3 and TRBJ2-7, with D possibly TRBD1 on 5 matching bases. The CDR3 loop spans 14 amino acids. The V gene's germline CDR1 is MNHEY and CDR2 SVGEGT. V was trimmed by 0 bases and J by 2 bases, leaving 8 bases between them. CDR3 sequence reads: CASSYSAGTYEQYF. CDR3 DNA, as far as it was read: TGTGCCAGCAGTTACTCGGCAGGGACCTACGAG.

This clone was seen many times. The CDR3 DNA, read in part, is TGTGCCAGCCGGTATTCCGGACAGGGCTACAATGAG. Translating it yields CASRYSGQGYNE. The whole CDR3 is CASRYSGQGYNEQFF. This sequence joins TRBV19 and TRBJ2-1; 8 bases map to TRBD1. Sequencing ends 3 residues short of the CDR3 end; the germline J gene provides the rest. V lost 9 bases to trimming and J lost 3 bases; unmatched junction nucleotides: 10. This CDR3 is 15 amino acids long. Germline V CDR1 and CDR2: LNHDA, SQIVND (reference sequence).

This clone was seen only a few times. The CDR3 end lies 3 residues beyond the end of the read and is filled in from the germline J gene. This chain joins TRBV7-2 and TRBJ1-2; D is undetermined. Germline V gives CDR1 SGHTA, CDR2 FQGNSA. CDR3 length equals 13 residues. The covered CDR3 bases are TGTGCCAGCAGCTTGGCAGGCTCCTACGAC. As protein: CASSLAGSYD. The entire CDR3 protein is CASSLAGSYDYTF.

This clone has a count of ten or more. The DNA ends 3 residues before the CDR3 does, and the rest of the CDR3 is filled in from the germline J gene. V usage is TRBV3-1 (or the pseudogene TRBV3-2) and J usage is TRBJ2-5; 8 positions match TRBD2. The CDR3 consists of 15 residues. V was clipped by 5 bases and J by 4 bases; unmatched bases: 9. The germline CDR1 and CDR2 sequences are LGHDT and YNNKEL (reference sequence). The CDR3 here is CASSASAGAGETQYF. Incomplete CDR3 DNA: TGTGCCAGCAGCGCCTCAGCGGGGGCAGGAGAGACC.

This clone has at least ten counts. The CDR3 goes on 3 residues after the read ends, and that part is filled in from the germline J gene. This chain joins TRBV7-9 and TRBJ1-1; TRBD1 matches at 10 bases. Germline V gene data show CDR1 as SEHNR and CDR2 as FQNEAQ (reference sequence). J gave up 5 bases and V 8 bases, and 11 bases lay outside the gene matches. CDR3 length: 15 residues. CDR3 region: CASETGQGRSTEAFF. CDR3 DNA, as far as it was read: TGTGCCAGCGAAACGGGACAGGGGCGGAGTACTGAA.

This clone was counted many times. The CDR3 end is not reached by the read, which stops 3 residues before it; the germline J gene fills it in. The chain couples TRBV3-1 (or the pseudogene TRBV3-2) to TRBJ2-3; no clear D. The V end was cut by 4 bases, the J end by 0 bases, with 14 bases between. The germline V gene encodes CDR1 LGHDT and CDR2 YNNKEL (reference sequence). CDR3 size: 16 residues. The sequenced CDR3 bases are TGTGCCAGCAGCCGCCTGACTGCGACTAGCACAGATACG. Translated: CASSRLTATSTDT. The full CDR3 sequence reads CASSRLTATSTDTQYF.

There are many counts of this clone. The read comes to an end 3 residues before the CDR3 does, leaving the germline J gene to fill in the end. The gene calls are TRBV28 and TRBJ1-5; D is undetermined. Germline loops: CDR1 MDHEN, CDR2 SYDVKM. V lost 6 bases, J lost 2 bases, and 5 bases lay in between. The CDR3 covers 12 residues. CDR3 sequence: CASSLGNQPQHF. Incomplete CDR3 DNA: TGTGCCAGCAGCCTAGGCAATCAGCCC.

This clone was detected many times. Coverage ceases 3 residues before the CDR3 finishes, and the germline J gene fills in the end. V gene TRBV6-4 combines with J gene TRBJ2-1; 9 bases agree with TRBD2. J lost 3 bases, V lost 2 bases, and 5 bases had no gene match. This CDR3 has 16 residues. The germline gives CDR1 MRHNA, CDR2 SNTAGT. The part of the CDR3 DNA that was read is TGTGCCAGCAGTGACGCCGGGACTAGCTTCTACAATGAG. This sequence encodes CASSDAGTSFYNE. The full CDR3 protein is CASSDAGTSFYNEQFF.

This clone was observed many times. The observed sequence ends 3 residues before the CDR3 terminus, with the missing tail filled in from the germline J gene. The chain carries TRBV5-3 and TRBJ2-2; TRBD2 agrees at 12 bases. TRBV5-3 is noted as an ORF with a role that remains uncertain. J lost 2 bases, V lost 2 bases, and 4 bases had no gene match. The CDR3 extends over 17 amino acids. The part of the CDR3 DNA that was read is TGTGCCAGAAGCTTCCTACTAGCGGGGGGCAACACCGGGGAG. Translating it yields CARSFLLAGGNTGE. The CDR3 as a whole reads CARSFLLAGGNTGELFF.

As for this clone: The sequence runs out 3 residues before the end of the CDR3; the remainder is reconstructed from the germline J gene. The chain links TRBV2 to TRBJ1-5; the match to TRBD1 covers 7 bases. V gave up 5 bases and J gave up 3 bases; unmatched junction bases: 4. The CDR3 has 14 residues. The V gene's germline CDR1 is SNHLY and CDR2 FYNNEI. The CDR3 sequence: CASSTTGPNQPQHF. The covered CDR3 bases are TGTGCCAGCAGTACGACAGGGCCCAATCAGCCC.

The table lists this clone with many counts. The CDR3 end is not reached by the read, which stops 3 residues before it; the germline J gene fills it in. The chain joins TRBV18 to TRBJ2-5, with TRBD2 matching over 8 bases. The V gene end was trimmed by 3 bases and the J gene end by 4 bases; junction bases not matched to a gene: 4. The CDR3 has 14 amino acids. CDR1 and CDR2 from the germline V gene are KGHSH and LQKENI. CDR3 sequence reads: CASSPSGTRETQYF. The sequenced part of the CDR3 DNA is TGTGCCAGCTCACCTTCCGGGACTAGAGAGACC.

This clone came up many times. One end of the junction fails to match germline, which may point to a read error. From the germline J gene comes the end of the CDR3, since the read stops 3 residues before it. The chain links TRBV4-2 to TRBJ1-6; D gene unclear. This CDR3 spans 15 amino acids. The germline CDR1 and CDR2 sequences are LGHNA and YNFKEQ. The CDR3 loop reads CASSQGRRRESPLHF. Partial CDR3 DNA: TGCGCCAGCAGCCAAGGGCGCAGGCGGGAATCACCC.

This clone was detected many times. The read gets to within 3 residues of the CDR3 end, and the germline J gene fills in the rest. The chain employs TRBV9 and TRBJ2-7; tentative D call: TRBD1 (6 bases). V was clipped by 7 bases and J by 5 bases, with 16 bases between them. This CDR3 has 13 amino acids. Germline CDR1 SGDLS, CDR2 YYNGEE. Incomplete CDR3 DNA: TGTGCCAGCGGTATAGGGGGTCTAAACGAG. It codes for CASGIGGLNE. The CDR3 in its entirety is CASGIGGLNEQYF.

This clone has ten or more counts. The read comes to an end 3 residues before the CDR3 does, leaving the germline J gene to fill in the end. The gene calls are TRBV19 and TRBJ1-1; 7 positions match TRBD1. Per the germline V gene, CDR1 is LNHDA and CDR2 is SQIVND (reference sequence). The CDR3 has 13 residues. The junction had 4 bases not matched to a gene; V was cut back by 5 bases and J by 4 bases. Incomplete CDR3 DNA: TGTGCCAGTAGTGCGACAGGGAGCACTGAA. Translation: CASSATGSTE. The full-length CDR3 reads as CASSATGSTEAFF. Full variable domain (remainder filled in from reference TRBV19 and TRBJ1-1): DGGITQSPKYLFRKEGQNVTLSCEQNLNHDAMYWYRQDPGQGLRLIYYSQIVNDFQKGDIAEGYSVSREKKESFPLTVTSAQKNPTAFYLCASSATGSTEAFFGQGTRLTVV.

This clone was picked up many times. The read gets to within 3 residues of the CDR3 end, and the germline J gene fills in the rest. J is TRBJ1-1 and V is TRBV19; D is unclear. The CDR3 sequence is 13 residues long. The V gene lost 3 bases and the J gene lost 5 bases, with 10 bases spanning the gap. Per the germline V gene, CDR1 is LNHDA and CDR2 is SQIVND (reference sequence). The CDR3 loop reads CASSIAGGTEAFF. The covered CDR3 bases are TGTGCCAGTAGTATCGCCGGAGGGACTGAA.

The table lists this clone with many counts. Read coverage stops 3 residues before the CDR3 terminus; the germline J gene supplies the remainder. The rearrangement links TRBV7-2 to TRBJ1-6; perhaps TRBD1 as D (6 bases). Germline V gene lookup returns CDR1 SGHTA and CDR2 FQGNSA. The V gene lost 5 bases and the J gene lost 7 bases, with 15 bases spanning the gap. The CDR3 sequence is 15 residues long. CDR3 loop: CASSPVGQLNSPLHF. Incomplete CDR3 DNA: TGTGCCAGCAGCCCCGTCGGACAGTTGAATTCACCC.

This clone was counted ten times or more. Read sequence stops 3 residues before the CDR3 end, and the germline J gene provides the missing end. J is TRBJ2-4 and V is TRBV5-6; no definite D call. The CDR3 consists of 15 residues. Trimming shortened V by 0 bases and J by 8 bases, and 15 bases separated the two germline ends. Germline V CDR1 and CDR2: SGHDT, YYEEEE. CDR3 bases read: TGTGCCAGCAGCTTGGGACGGTCGCCAAGGGACATT. Its protein is CASSLGRSPRDI. The CDR3 as a whole reads CASSLGRSPRDIQYF.

This clone appeared many times. Read data end 3 residues before the CDR3 end; the end is taken from the germline J gene. The genes are TRBV5-6 and TRBJ2-7; TRBD1 matches 8 bases. The J segment lost 3 bases and the V segment lost 0 bases, leaving 5 bases of the junction unmatched. The V gene's germline CDR1 is SGHDT and CDR2 YYEEEE. The CDR3 has 15 residues. The sequenced part of the CDR3 DNA is TGTGCCAGCAGCTTGGCTGCAGGGGGCGTCTACGAG. It yields the protein CASSLAAGGVYE. In full, the CDR3 reads CASSLAAGGVYEQYF.

The table lists this clone with many counts. The read finishes 3 residues shy of the CDR3 end, and the germline J gene is used to complete it. The rearrangement joins TRBV4-2 to TRBJ2-4; 8 nucleotides align to TRBD2. Losses at the gene ends were 0 bases for V and 1 base for J; bases not matched to a gene: 2. Germline CDR1 and CDR2: LGHNA and YNFKEQ. CDR3 length equals 16 residues. CDR3 protein: CASSQDGGGAKNIQYF. The DNA read from the CDR3 is TGTGCCAGCAGCCAAGACGGCGGGGGGGCCAAAAACATT.

On this clone itself: The read ends 3 residues early relative to the CDR3; the germline J gene fills the gap. V usage is TRBV6-2 or TRBV6-3 and J usage is TRBJ1-2, with D possibly TRBD1 on 6 matching bases. This CDR3 is built from 13 residues. The germline V gene has CDR1 MNHEY and CDR2 SVGEGT. CDR3 amino acids: CATEGVGVYDYTF. The DNA read from the CDR3 is TGTGCCACAGAGGGGGTTGGGGTCTACGAC.

Worth noting for this clone: Read data end 3 residues before the CDR3 end; the end is taken from the germline J gene. The chain is built from TRBV7-2 and TRBJ2-7; 9 positions match TRBD2. Germline CDR1 is SGHTA and CDR2 is FQGNSA. J gave up 6 bases and V 1 base, and 7 bases lay outside the gene matches. There are 15 residues in the CDR3. The CDR3 reads CASSLVGGGVLEQYF. The covered CDR3 bases are TGTGCCAGCAGCTTAGTAGGCGGGGGGGTACTCGAG.

This clone turned up a few times. The CDR3 is cut off 3 residues early in the read; its end comes from the germline J gene. The rearrangement uses TRBV11-3 and TRBJ1-2, with TRBD1 matching 7 bases. The CDR3 loop spans 12 amino acids. Germline V gene lookup returns CDR1 SGHNT and CDR2 YENEEA. CDR3 sequence reads: CASSSQGDTYTF. The part of the CDR3 DNA that was read is TGTGCCAGCAGCTCCCAGGGGGATACC.

There are many counts of this clone. The CDR3 here is CASSSGRNSNQPQHF. The part of the CDR3 DNA that was read is TGTGCCAGCAGTTCAGGCAGAAATAGCAATCAGCCC. The gene calls are TRBV6-2 or TRBV6-3 and TRBJ1-5; D not resolved. Read data end 3 residues before the CDR3 end; the end is taken from the germline J gene. Trimming cost V 4 bases and J 0 bases, with 10 bases left between them. Germline V gene data show CDR1 as MNHEY and CDR2 as SVGEGT. CDR3 length: 15 residues.

This clone came up many times. The CDR3 spells CASSLLVKGGYTF. CDR3 bases read: TGTGCCAGCAGCTTATTAGTAAAGGGCGGC. The rearrangement links TRBV7-9 to TRBJ1-2, with D uncertain. Coverage ceases 3 residues before the CDR3 finishes, and the germline J gene fills in the end. Germline CDR1 is SEHNR and CDR2 is FQNEAQ (reference sequence). The CDR3 extends over 13 amino acids.

This clone was recorded a few times. Read sequence stops 3 residues before the CDR3 end, and the germline J gene provides the missing end. V usage is TRBV20-1 and J usage is TRBJ1-1; D remains unclear. Trimming took 6 bases from V and 1 from J, leaving 9 bases between them. Germline CDR1 reads DFQATT; CDR2 reads SNEGSKA (reference sequence). The CDR3 is made up of 12 amino acids. The CDR3 bases that were read are TGCAGTGCCCAGAGTCCGAACACTGAA. This sequence encodes CSAQSPNTE. Given in full, the CDR3 is CSAQSPNTEAFF.

The sample holds many counts of this clone. The read terminates 3 residues ahead of where the CDR3 ends, so the germline J gene completes it. The chain links TRBV18 to TRBJ1-5, with 7 positions matching TRBD1. Germline V lookup: CDR1 KGHSH, CDR2 LQKENI. The V segment lost 1 base and the J segment 7 bases; nucleotides outside the gene matches: 4. The CDR3 consists of 14 residues. CDR3 DNA, as far as it was read: TGTGCCAGCTCACCACGGACAGGAAGCCAGCCC. Translation gives CASSPRTGSQP. Given in full, the CDR3 is CASSPRTGSQPQHF. Looking up the rest from reference TRBV18 and TRBJ1-5 gives the full variable domain: NAGVMQNPRHLVRRRGQEARLRCSPMKGHSHVYWYRQLPEEGLKFMVYLQKENIIDESGMPKERFSAEFPKEGPSILRIQQVVRGDSAAYFCASSPRTGSQPQHFGDGTRLSIL.